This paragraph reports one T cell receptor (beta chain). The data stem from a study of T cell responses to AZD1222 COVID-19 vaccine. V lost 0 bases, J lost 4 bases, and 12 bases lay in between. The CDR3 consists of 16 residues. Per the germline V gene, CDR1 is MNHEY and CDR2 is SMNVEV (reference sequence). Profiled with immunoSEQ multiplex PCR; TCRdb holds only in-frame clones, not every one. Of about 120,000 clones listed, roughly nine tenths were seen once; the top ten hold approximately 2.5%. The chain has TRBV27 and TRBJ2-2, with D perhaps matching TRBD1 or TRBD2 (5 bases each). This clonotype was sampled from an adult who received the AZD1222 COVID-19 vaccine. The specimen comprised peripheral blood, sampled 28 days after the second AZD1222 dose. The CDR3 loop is CASSLSRLRGTGELFF. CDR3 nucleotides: TGTGCCAGCAGTTTATCACGGCTGAGGGGCACCGGGGAGCTGTTTTTT.